The T cell receptor (beta chain) under discussion was sequenced for a study of glioma-infiltrating T cells after dendritic cell vaccination. Comment on this clone: The junction departs from germline at one end; a sequencing error may be responsible.

Primers: 60 V beta forward and 13 J beta reverse. Here immunoSEQ multiplex PCR was the method, and the copy in TCRdb shows in-frame clones only, minus some. The sample records around 73,000 clones, almost 85% being singletons. Germline values: CDR1 SQVTM, CDR2 ANQGSEA. This CDR3 region has 14 residues. This sample comprised blood, obtained before dendritic cell vaccination. The TCR sequence derives from a human donor with glioblastoma. The V call is TRBV29-1, the J call TRBJ2-1, with D possibly being TRBD1 (5 bases). The CDR3 loop is CSYAGLLGNNGQFF. The CDR3 DNA follows: TGCAGCTATGCAGGGCTTCTGGGAAACAATGGGCAGTTCTTC.